This entry concerns a single T cell receptor beta chain. What it binds is not known. The CDR3 is 15 residues long. V gave up 5 bases and J gave up 4 bases; unmatched junction bases: 5. The germline CDR1 and CDR2 sequences are MDHEN and SYDVKM. This sample stems from a study of T cell responses to AZD1222 COVID-19 vaccine. Overall study results and limits: After two AZD1222 doses, spike-specific TCR breadth and depth rose versus day 0.

The method was immunoSEQ multiplex PCR; TCRdb's version includes in-frame clones alone and lacks a portion of them. The sample shows some 100,000 clones, about nine tenths of them seen only once. The chain combines TRBV28 with TRBJ1-4; TRBD1 matches 9 bases. Material: peripheral blood, obtained on day 0 of AZD1222 vaccination. This clonotype was sampled from an adult in good health. CDR3 sequence (DNA): TGTGCCAGCAGTCCGGGACAGGGCTTTAATGAAAAACTGTTTTTT. Protein: CASSPGQGFNEKLFF.